Below are 20 T cell receptor beta chains sequenced from a single sample in a study of T-cell reconstitution after alpha-beta-depleted transplantation in children. Unique molecular identifiers were incorporated when the TCRbeta library was constructed. MiXCR was run by TCRdb on the PCR reads, yielding one entry per CDR3 protein. The sample records about a million distinct CDR3 sequences, under 30% being singletons. The input for sequencing was PBMCs, mostly from graft donor cells, taken 360 days after TCRalphabeta/CD19-depleted stem cell transplant. These TCRs come from a boy younger than two who had a stem cell transplant for SCID, so the T cells may come from the graft donor.

This clonotype was counted only a few times. This rearrangement joins TRBV9 to TRBJ1-2, with unresolved D. V gave up 0 bases and J gave up 4 bases, with 10 bases separating them. CDR1 and CDR2 (germline): SGDLS, YYNGEE. The CDR3 has 14 residues. The CDR3 region is CASSVAGHFYGYTF. The CDR3 DNA reads as TGTGCCAGCAGCGTAGCTGGGCACTTCTATGGCTACACCTTC.

Many counts were recorded for this clonotype. The chain links TRBV12-3 or TRBV12-4 to TRBJ2-2; D gene unclear. There are 13 residues in the CDR3. Between the trimmed V and J ends, which lost 5 bases and 2 bases, there was a span of 6 bases. CDR3 nucleotide sequence: TGTGCCAGCAGTCCACTTAACACCGGGGAGCTGTTTTTT. Its translation is CASSPLNTGELFF.

This clonotype was seen repeatedly, ten times or more. At one boundary the junction diverges from the germline segment, which might be a read error. The chain couples TRBV5-5 to TRBJ1-2; D perhaps matches TRBD1 (5 bases). The germline V gene has CDR1 SGHKS and CDR2 YYEKEE (reference sequence). The CDR3 has 13 amino acids. The chain's CDR3 is CASSLGTGDGYTF. CDR3 DNA sequence: TGTGCCAGCAGTTTGGGGACGGGCGATGGCTACACCTTC.

The genes are TRBV5-1 and TRBJ2-3; 7 bases align to TRBD2. Germline-derived CDR1 and CDR2 are SGHRS and YFSETQ. This CDR3 is built from 15 residues. V gave up 5 bases and J gave up 1 base; unmatched junction bases: 7. The CDR3, as DNA: TGCGCCAGCAGTCAGCGGGGTCTAGGCACAGATACGCAGTATTTT. Amino acid sequence: CASSQRGLGTDTQYF.

The chain recombines TRBV11-1 with TRBJ2-3; 14 positions agree with TRBD2. The CDR3 is made up of 19 amino acids. Germline trimming cut 5 bases from V and 1 base from J; bases unmatched to any gene: 11. Germline V gene data show CDR1 as SGHAT and CDR2 as FQDESV (reference sequence). Here the CDR3 DNA reads TGTGCCAGCAGCCCACGACTAGCGGGGGGGCTCGGGGGCACAGATACGCAGTATTTT. This gives the protein CASSPRLAGGLGGTDTQYF. The full variable domain, in which reference TRBV11-1 and TRBJ2-3 provide the parts outside the CDR3, is EAEVAQSPRYKITEKSQAVAFWCDPISGHATLYWYRQILGQGPELLVQFQDESVVDDSQLPKDRFSAERLKGVDSTLKIQPAELGDSAMYLCASSPRLAGGLGGTDTQYFGPGTRLTVL.

CDR3 sequence (DNA): TGCAGTGCTAGCCTAGTGGGCCCTAACTATGGCTACACCTTC. Translation: CSASLVGPNYGYTF. V and J are TRBV20-1 and TRBJ1-2; D not resolved. Trimming cost V 3 bases and J 0 bases, with 11 bases left between them. CDR1 is DFQATT and CDR2 is SNEGSKA in the germline V gene (reference sequence). The CDR3 extends over 14 amino acids.

The V gene is TRBV2, the J gene TRBJ2-7; TRBD2 matches at 7 bases. J was trimmed by 5 bases and V by 8 bases; bases with no gene match: 15. CDR1 and CDR2 (germline): SNHLY, FYNNEI. This CDR3 has 15 amino acids. CDR3 sequence (DNA): TGTGCCAGCGACTTTGGACTAGATGGCGTCGACGAGCAGTACTTC. Its translation: CASDFGLDGVDEQYF.

This clonotype has just a few counts. The chain joins TRBV12-3 or TRBV12-4 to TRBJ2-1; D possibly corresponds to TRBD2 (6 bases). The CDR3 is made up of 15 amino acids. V lost 5 bases and J lost 8, with 19 bases in between. CDR3 in DNA: TGTGCCAGCAGTCCTAGGGCGGGGCTGGTGGATGAGCAGTTCTTC. Amino acids: CASSPRAGLVDEQFF.

The CDR3 sequence: CASSYRLAGRQETQYF. The CDR3 DNA is TGTGCCAGCAGTTACCGTCTAGCGGGGCGCCAAGAGACCCAGTACTTC. V gene TRBV6-5 combines with J gene TRBJ2-5; 9 nucleotides align to TRBD2. Germline CDR1 MNHEY, CDR2 SVGAGI. After removal of 2 bases from V and 1 base from J, the junction contained 5 bases not matched to a gene. CDR3 length: 16 amino acids.

The V call is TRBV5-1, the J call TRBJ1-5; 9 positions agree with TRBD1. V was pared by 4 bases and J by 4 bases, with 12 bases of the junction left unmatched. The CDR3 totals 17 residues. Germline V gene lookup returns CDR1 SGHRS and CDR2 YFSETQ. The CDR3 nucleotides read TGCGCCAGCAGCCCGGGGACAGGGACCATTGGTAATCAGCCCCAGCATTTT. Its protein product is CASSPGTGTIGNQPQHF.

CDR3 sequence: CAISEDEASDRGHGELFF. CDR3 sequence (DNA): TGTGCCATCAGCGAAGACGAAGCGTCGGACAGGGGGCACGGGGAGCTGTTTTTT. The J gene is TRBJ2-2, the V gene TRBV10-3, with TRBD1 identical over 11 bases. V was clipped by 6 bases and J by 7 bases; unmatched bases: 16. The V gene's germline CDR1 is ENHRY and CDR2 SYGVKD. The CDR3 length is 18 residues.

This clonotype was seen a handful of times. The V call is TRBV5-1, the J call TRBJ2-7; TRBD1 matches 10 bases. In germline, CDR1 is SGHRS, CDR2 YFSETQ. CDR3 length: 17 amino acids. Trimming at V came to 0 bases and at J to 2 bases, leaving 8 bases not matched to a gene. The DNA of the CDR3 is TGCGCCAGCAGCTTGGACTCGGGACAGGGGTTCGCCTACGAGCAGTACTTC. The encoded protein is CASSLDSGQGFAYEQYF.

V is TRBV25-1 and J is TRBJ1-1; D uncertain. The CDR3 contains 13 residues. The germline V gene encodes CDR1 MGHDK and CDR2 SYGVNS. Trimming cost V 6 bases and J 1 base, with 9 bases left between them. CDR3 sequence: CASRTNTNTEAFF. CDR3 coding DNA: TGTGCCAGCAGGACAAATACGAACACTGAAGCTTTCTTT.

The chain employs TRBV6-1 and TRBJ1-2; the D is unclear. The CDR3 runs to 13 residues. Trimming pared 6 bases from V and 6 bases from J, leaving 14 bases between. Germline loops: CDR1 MNHNS, CDR2 SASEGT. CDR3 in amino acids: CASSQRGGNGYTF. The CDR3 bases are TGTGCCAGCAGCCAAAGAGGTGGAAATGGCTACACCTTC.

The chain joins TRBV12-3 or TRBV12-4 to TRBJ2-5; 15 bases map to TRBD2. Losses at the gene ends were 3 bases for V and 2 bases for J; bases not matched to a gene: 7. CDR3 length: 18 residues. The CDR3 DNA follows: TGTGCCAGCAGTTTGGGGGGACTAGCGGGGGGAGGGCAAGAGACCCAGTACTTC. This codes for CASSLGGLAGGGQETQYF.

The chain carries TRBV20-1 and TRBJ2-7; TRBD2 aligns across 9 bases. The trim removed 5 bases at V and 2 bases at J, leaving 4 bases unmatched. This CDR3 spans 13 amino acids. Germline V gene data show CDR1 as DFQATT and CDR2 as SNEGSKA (reference sequence). For the CDR3, the DNA is TGCAGTGCTGGAGCGGGGGGTCCCTACGAGCAGTACTTC. This codes for CSAGAGGPYEQYF.

This clonotype was seen a handful of times. This rearrangement joins TRBV12-5 to TRBJ2-5; D not certain. The germline CDR1 and CDR2 sequences are LGHNT and FRNRAP. The CDR3 has 12 amino acids. V dropped 6 bases and J dropped 4 bases, with 9 bases sitting between them. The CDR3 loop is CASGKGRETQYF. Here the CDR3 DNA reads TGTGCTAGTGGGAAGGGAAGAGAGACCCAGTACTTC.

V is TRBV7-9 and J is TRBJ2-4; a weak D match, TRBD1 (6 bases). The CDR3 totals 12 residues. Trimming stripped 1 base from V and 15 bases from J, with 13 bases between. Germline values: CDR1 SEHNR, CDR2 FQNEAQ (reference sequence). The DNA of the CDR3 is TGTGCCAGCAGCTTAGGGGGTGAGGACAGGTACTTC. Translating gives CASSLGGEDRYF.

The gene calls are TRBV7-2 and TRBJ1-1, with D possibly TRBD1 on 5 matching bases. The CDR3 is 16 residues long. Germline V CDR1 and CDR2: SGHTA, FQGNSA. Trimming pared 5 bases from V and 4 bases from J, leaving 20 bases between. CDR3 region: CASSPRAVVQGTEAFF. The CDR3 bases are TGTGCCAGCAGCCCCCGCGCGGTCGTCCAGGGCACTGAAGCTTTCTTT.

This clonotype has a count of ten or more. The chain couples TRBV12-3 or TRBV12-4 to TRBJ1-5; D unresolved. The V and J ends lost 6 bases and 3 bases respectively, with 9 bases between them. The CDR3 is 13 residues long. The CDR3 loop reads CASSFGHNQPQHF. The CDR3 nucleotides read TGTGCCAGCAGCTTCGGCCACAATCAGCCCCAGCATTTT.